This T cell receptor beta chain comes out of a study of radiation and T cells in renal cell carcinoma (dated by TCRdb to about 2020). Context from the whole study: The samples were drawn from a clinical trial, where primary renal cell carcinomas were treated with 15 Gy of stereotactic body radiation therapy and then removed by nephrectomy 4 weeks afterward. In total, approximately 53 samples underwent TCR beta sequencing: some 25 tumors plus 27 peripheral blood samples. Across all 50 or so samples, several million unique CDR3 nucleotide sequences encoding about 2.4 million unique CDR3 amino acid sequences were identified.

The time point label, as the study defines it: baseline pretreatment blood. What the treatment or condition label conveys for this sample: 15 Gy SBRT to primary tumor, nephrectomy 4 weeks later. Serial peripheral blood from radiation-treated patients was sampled at baseline, 2 weeks and 4 weeks after SBRT to track tumor-enriched clonotypes. Renal cell carcinoma with clear cell pathology was present in all patients. Genomic DNA for TCR sequencing was prepared using the QIAamp DNA Blood Mini Kit (Qiagen). Only samples passing all quality control checks were included in the analyses. A note on this clone: Its antigen remains undetermined. Base quality data are lacking; no much larger clone is found one base away.

Study-level results and caveats: Blood repertoire dynamics were not followed beyond 4 weeks after treatment. In blood, the top tumor clonotypes increased between baseline and 2 weeks post-radiation and then shrank by 4 weeks, which suggests that tumor-resident clones expanded only transiently. Because pretreatment tumor biopsies were not available, the study could not determine whether clonotypes were already present within the tumor at baseline. Effects of radiation dose or scheduling on the TCR repertoire could not be addressed with the single-armed trial design.

The immunoSEQ kit was used, according to the manufacturer's recommendations, to generate TCR beta libraries from genomic DNA. For library preparation, a first multiplex PCR was performed with proprietary primers, followed by a second PCR in which unique barcodes were added, and bead cleanups were performed after each round. Each sample batch included a kit-provided positive control reaction and a negative control reaction. The final libraries were assessed on an Agilent 4200 TapeStation D1000 ScreenTape, pooled by volume, and quantified by qPCR. Sequencing was performed on an Illumina NextSeq500 using a MidOutput 150-cycle cartridge, with 156 Read1 cycles, 15 Index1 cycles, and the kit custom primers. The pooled library was loaded at approximately 0.92 pM with roughly 19% PhiX control spiked in. As for the original processing: The vendor-processed data were analyzed in R, and a clonotype was defined as all T cells that share the same CDR3 nucleotide sequence. In the clone abundance analyses, frequencies in each sample were normalized to that sample's 10,000 most abundant clones. Public T cell clones, averaging fewer than five per sample, were removed before analysis. Tumor-enriched clonotypes and baseline blood-enriched clonotypes were defined as those with an abundance difference of at least 32-fold between compartments. A beta-binomial differential abundance model was used to identify clonotypes that were expanded or contracted between blood time points. The Baroni-Urbani and Buser coefficient was used to measure tumor-blood repertoire similarity, and groups were compared with two-tailed Wilcoxon tests in R. The immuneACCESS repertoire file appears here via TCRdb, limited to in-frame rearrangements. These files lack a portion of the clones; in checked studies, under half of the deficit traces to unresolved V genes, and the cause of the others is not known. Clone size and the V and J calls come from that table; the DNA yielded D and trimming. This sample is represented by about 130,000 clones; roughly 84% of them were singletons. The ten largest make up about 12% of the sample.

This TCR was recovered from a woman between 50 and 59 years old with renal cell carcinoma. The material was blood, obtained from a patient whose treatment included radiotherapy and nephrectomy.

The CDR3 region: CASRQTSGVSTDTQYF. The nucleotide sequence is given as TGTGCCAGCAGACAGACTAGCGGGGTGAGCACAGATACGCAGTATTTT. The rearranged segments are TRBV7-2 and TRBJ2-3; the central 11 bases match TRBD2. Looking up the germline V gene yields CDR1 SGHTA and CDR2 FQGNSA. At the junction V is shortened by 6 bases and J by 0 bases; bases outside the gene matches: 5. The CDR3 has 16 amino acids, counting the end cysteine and phenylalanine. Only CDR3 DNA is held: 48 bases, read in frame from base 1.